This T cell receptor (beta chain) stems from a study of blood T cell repertoires in COVID-19. Profiling relied on immunoSEQ multiplex PCR, and the TCRdb table lists in-frame clones only, not all of them. The sample contains over 50,000 clones, about 87% of which appear only once. This CDR3 comprises 14 residues. V dropped 7 bases and J dropped 8 bases, with 15 bases sitting between them. CDR1 and CDR2 (germline): SGHAT, FQNNGV. The receptor comes from a man aged 55 to 69 with acute or convalescent COVID-19. Sequencing was done on a sample of peripheral blood. The genes are TRBV11-2 and TRBJ1-6, with D maybe TRBD1 (5 bases). CDR3 coding DNA: TGTGCCAGCAATCAGGCAGGGTACGATTCACCCCTCCACTTT. Encoded protein: CASNQAGYDSPLHF.